The 23 T cell receptor beta chains in this list originate from one sample, sequenced in a study of CD8+CD57+ T cells in acquired aplastic anemia. Both TCR beta VDJ combination and CDR3 sequence profiling were carried out. Genomic DNA was the template for this profiling. TCRdb used MiXCR to reprocess the reads, holding one entry per CDR3 protein. The sample lists roughly 420,000 distinct CDR3 sequences, around 68% occurring once. The source material was sorted CD4+, CD8+, or CD8+CD57+ T cells (not recorded which) from PBMCs. Receptors originate from a human donor in good health, serving as a control.

Comment on this clonotype: At one end, the junction sequence differs from germline, possibly due to a read error. The chain recombines TRBV2 with TRBJ2-7, with D tentatively TRBD2 (7 bases). The CDR3 has 13 residues. Germline assignment: CDR1 SNHLY and CDR2 FYNNEI. In DNA, the CDR3 is TGCGCCAGCAGGGCAGCTGGGGGGGCCGAGCCGTACTTT. It encodes CASRAAGGAEPYF. Full variable domain (missing parts from reference TRBV2 and TRBJ2-7): EPEVTQTPSHQVTQMGQEVILRCVPISNHLYFYWYRQILGQKVEFLVSFYNNEISEKSEIFDDQFSVERPDGSNFTLKIRSTKLEDSAMYFCASRAAGGAEPYFGPGTRLTVT.

V and J are TRBV7-8 and TRBJ2-7, with TRBD1 matching over 10 bases. Looked up from germline, CDR1 is SGHVS and CDR2 is FQNEAQ. The V segment lost 5 bases and the J segment 13 bases; nucleotides outside the gene matches: 17. CDR3 length: 15 amino acids. CDR3 sequence reads: CASSLGTGAYEQYYF. DNA for the CDR3: TGTGCCAGCAGCCTAGGGACAGGGGCCTACGAGCAGTACTACTTC.

The V and J genes are TRBV11-2 and TRBJ2-7, with D possibly TRBD2 on 5 matching bases. Germline V lookup: CDR1 SGHAT, CDR2 FQNNGV. V gave up 5 bases and J gave up 5 bases, with 13 bases separating them. The CDR3 loop spans 13 amino acids. CDR3 residues: CASSPGLEDEQYF. The CDR3 DNA sequence: TGTGCCAGCAGCCCGGGTCTGGAGGACGAGCAGTACTTC.

The chain joins TRBV2 to TRBJ1-6, with D maybe TRBD1 (5 bases). Germline V gives CDR1 SNHLY, CDR2 FYNNEI. CDR3 length equals 14 residues. V lost 4 bases, J lost 8 bases, and 12 bases lay in between. The DNA of the CDR3 is TGTGCCAGCAGTGCGGACAATCACCATTCACCCCTCCACTTT. Protein product: CASSADNHHSPLHF.

This chain uses TRBV12-5 with TRBJ1-1; a weak D match, TRBD1 (5 bases). The germline CDR1 and CDR2 sequences are LGHNT and FRNRAP. The ends were cut back, 3 bases at V and 3 bases at J, with 5 bases in the middle. This CDR3 is built from 12 residues. The CDR3 spells CASGFRDTEAFF. The CDR3 coding sequence is TGTGCTAGTGGTTTCAGGGACACTGAAGCTTTCTTT.

This clonotype was observed a single time. J is TRBJ1-6 and V is TRBV12-5; D not certain. Germline V gives CDR1 LGHNT, CDR2 FRNRAP. The length of the CDR3 is 14 residues. V lost 2 bases to trimming and J lost 7 bases, with 9 bases between them. The CDR3 is CASGLIGRNSPLHF. The DNA of the CDR3 is TGTGCTAGTGGTTTGATAGGGCGGAATTCACCCCTCCACTTT. The whole variable domain, filled in from reference TRBV12-5 and TRBJ1-6, reads DARVTQTPRHKVTEMGQEVTMRCQPILGHNTVFWYRQTMMQGLELLAYFRNRAPLDDSGMPKDRFSAEMPDATLATLKIQPSEPRDSAVYFCASGLIGRNSPLHFGNGTRLTVT.

V and J are TRBV7-8 and TRBJ1-1; D unclear. This CDR3 has 14 residues. The V end lost 1 base, the J end lost 13 bases, and 19 bases lay between the germline ends. Germline CDR1 SGHVS, CDR2 FQNEAQ. CDR3 loop: CASSLGPGHTLFFF. The CDR3 DNA sequence: TGTGCCAGCAGCTTAGGGCCGGGCCACACGCTGTTTTTCTTT.

The chain uses TRBV7-2 and TRBJ2-7, with TRBD1 matching over 7 bases. With 5 bases clipped from V and 11 bases from J, the junction kept 18 bases outside the gene matches. Germline V CDR1 and CDR2: SGHTA, FQGNSA. This CDR3 has 15 amino acids. CDR3 sequence reads: CASSRYPGQPYNEYF. The DNA for the CDR3 is TGTGCCAGCAGCCGCTACCCGGGACAGCCATACAATGAGTACTTC.

As regards this clonotype: A much larger clone sits a single nucleotide away, making a read error possible. The V call is TRBV4-2, the J call TRBJ1-4; weak D call: TRBD1 (6 bases). Trimming left V 1 base short and J 5 bases short, with 17 bases between. The CDR3 is 17 amino acids. CDR1 and CDR2 from the germline V gene are LGHNA and YNFKEQ. CDR3 residues: CASSQGGGAVDNEKLFF. The DNA for the CDR3 is TGTGCCAGCAGCCAAGGAGGGGGGGCAGTCGACAATGAAAAACTGTTTTTT.

V and J are TRBV10-3 and TRBJ2-3; TRBD2 aligns across 14 bases. The CDR3 sequence is 21 residues long. Germline V gives CDR1 ENHRY, CDR2 SYGVKD. Trimming cost V 0 bases and J 2 bases; bases outside gene matches: 13. CDR3 loop: CAISESAGLAGGGYATDTQYF. DNA for the CDR3: TGTGCCATCAGTGAGTCGGCCGGACTAGCGGGGGGAGGTTATGCCACAGATACGCAGTATTTT.

With respect to this clonotype: It is likely a read error, because the conserved phenylalanine at the end of the CDR3 is missing. It is unclear where the CDR3 begins or ends on the DNA, so no DNA is shown, and the CDR3 is as TCRdb lists it. The rearrangement links TRBV19 to TRBJ1-6. The CDR3 is made up of 15 amino acids, end residues included. Germline assignment: CDR1 LNHDA and CDR2 SQIVND (reference sequence). The CDR3: CASSASTSSPLHFRY.

The table lists this clonotype with many counts. This chain uses TRBV5-6 with TRBJ2-7, with 10 bases matching TRBD1. The germline CDR1 and CDR2 sequences are SGHDT and YYEEEE. The V and J ends lost 2 bases and 5 bases, in that order; junction bases with no gene match: 1. The CDR3 length is 13 residues. The CDR3 loop reads CASSLGTGDEQYF. In nucleotides, the CDR3 is TGTGCCAGCAGCTTAGGGACAGGGGACGAGCAGTACTTC.

This clonotype has just one count. A read error may account for a junction end that differs from germline. The chain recombines TRBV10-1 with TRBJ2-2; 7 nucleotides match TRBD1. The germline V gene has CDR1 WNHNN and CDR2 SYGVQD (reference sequence). This CDR3 contains 15 residues. The CDR3 nucleotides read TGCGCTAGCAGTGTTTCGGTGACAGGGCCCGGGGAGCTGTCTTTT. Translated: CASSVSVTGPGELSF.

Concerning this clonotype: Relative to the germline gene, one junction end is altered; a read error may explain this. This chain joins TRBV2 and TRBJ2-7, with D perhaps TRBD1 (6 bases). This CDR3 contains 15 residues. Per germline, CDR1 SNHLY and CDR2 FYNNEI. The DNA of the CDR3 is TGTGCCAGCAGTGCCCCCGGGACACGTAACGCCCCTCGGCAGTGG. It is translated as CASSAPGTRNAPRQW.

This rearrangement joins TRBV20-1 to TRBJ2-5, with 8 bases identical to TRBD1. Germline assignment: CDR1 DFQATT and CDR2 SNEGSKA (reference sequence). The CDR3 is 12 amino acids. Unmatched junction bases numbered 5, after V lost 6 bases and J lost 5 bases. The CDR3 DNA reads as TGCAGTGCCAGGACAGGGATCGAGACCCAGTACTTC. This codes for CSARTGIETQYF.

The chain links TRBV7-9 to TRBJ1-5, with a weak D call TRBD1 (5 bases). With 4 bases removed from V and 4 bases from J, the gap between germline ends came to 17 bases. CDR1 is SEHNR and CDR2 is FQNEAQ in the germline V gene (reference sequence). The CDR3 spans 16 residues. CDR3 sequence reads: CASSSGTNGGNQPQHF. The DNA of the CDR3 is TGTGCCAGCAGCTCCGGGACCAATGGGGGGAATCAGCCCCAGCATTTT.

This chain joins TRBV7-2 and TRBJ2-7, with 11 bases identical to TRBD2. The CDR3 is made up of 13 amino acids. Germline lookup yields CDR1 SGHTA and CDR2 FQGNSA. Trimming took 3 bases from V and 9 from J; bases not matched to a gene: 4. The CDR3 sequence is CASSFSLAGGQYF. The CDR3 DNA reads TGTGCCAGCAGCTTCTCGCTAGCGGGGGGGCAGTACTTC.

This clonotype is a singleton in its sample. The CDR3 loop reads CASSLVPAGSTDTYF. DNA for the CDR3: TGTGCCAGCAGCTTAGTCCCAGCGGGGAGCACAGATACGTACTTC. The chain links TRBV7-3 to TRBJ2-4; the match to TRBD2 covers 7 bases. CDR3 length: 15 amino acids. The V and J ends lost 2 bases and 15 bases, in that order; junction bases with no gene match: 16. Germline V gene lookup returns CDR1 SGHTA and CDR2 FQGTGA.

This rearrangement joins TRBV7-8 to TRBJ2-7, with 14 nucleotides matching TRBD2. Germline loops: CDR1 SGHVS, CDR2 FQNEAQ. After removal of 4 bases from V and 10 bases from J, the junction contained 6 bases not matched to a gene. This CDR3 has 14 amino acids. CDR3 DNA sequence: TGTGCCAGCAGCTCGACTAGCGGGGGGGCCGACCAGTACTTC. Residues: CASSSTSGGADQYF.

With regard to this clonotype: The final CDR3 position lacks the conserved phenylalanine or tryptophan, pointing to a likely read error. The limits of the CDR3 on the DNA are not certain, so only TCRdb's listed CDR3 is given. The chain recombines TRBV7-2 with TRBJ1-6; the table calls TRBD1, which could not be checked here. CDR1 and CDR2 (germline): SGHTA, FQGNSA. The CDR3 is 13 amino acids long, termini counted. CDR3 amino acids: CASSLAGGGAIDM.

There are a few counts of this clonotype. A much larger clone differs from this one at a single base, so this may be a read error. The CDR3 bases are TGCAGTGCCCCTCGGACTAGCGGGGACCAAGAGACCCGGTACTTC. Amino acid sequence: CSAPRTSGDQETRYF. The rearrangement uses TRBV20-1 and TRBJ2-5, with TRBD2 matching over 12 bases. This CDR3 is 15 amino acids long. Germline V gene lookup returns CDR1 DFQATT and CDR2 SNEGSKA (reference sequence).

The J gene is TRBJ2-7, the V gene TRBV13, with D unresolved. Deletions cut 3 bases from V and 0 bases from J, with 9 bases between. The CDR3 is 14 amino acids. The germline gives CDR1 PRHDT, CDR2 FYEKMQ (reference sequence). CDR3 nucleotide sequence: TGTGCCAGCAGCTTCGGACGGGCCTCCTACGAGCAGTACTTC. As protein: CASSFGRASYEQYF.

Regarding this clonotype: A single base separates this from a much larger clone, so it may be a read error. The chain uses TRBV9 and TRBJ2-7; D is unclear. This CDR3 contains 17 residues. Looked up from germline, CDR1 is SGDLS and CDR2 is YYNGEE. The CDR3 reads CASGVGVLGRSSYEQYF. For the CDR3, the DNA is TGTGCCAGCGGCGTAGGAGTTTTAGGGCGGAGCTCCTACGAGCAGTACTTC.